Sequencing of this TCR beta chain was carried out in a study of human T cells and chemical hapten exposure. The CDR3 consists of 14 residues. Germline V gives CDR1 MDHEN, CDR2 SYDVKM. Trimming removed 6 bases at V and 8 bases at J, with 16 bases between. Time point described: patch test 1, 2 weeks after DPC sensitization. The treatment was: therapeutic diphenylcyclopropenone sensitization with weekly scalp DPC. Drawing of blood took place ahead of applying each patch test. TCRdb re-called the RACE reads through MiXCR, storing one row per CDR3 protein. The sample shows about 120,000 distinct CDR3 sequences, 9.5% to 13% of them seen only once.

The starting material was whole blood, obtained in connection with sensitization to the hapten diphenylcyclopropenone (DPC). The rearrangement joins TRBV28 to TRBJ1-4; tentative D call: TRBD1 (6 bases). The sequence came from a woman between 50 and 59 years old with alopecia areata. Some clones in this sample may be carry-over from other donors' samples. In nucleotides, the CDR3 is TGTGCCAGCAGCCCCGGGCGGGGGCTCGAAAAACTGTTTTTT. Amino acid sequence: CASSPGRGLEKLFF.